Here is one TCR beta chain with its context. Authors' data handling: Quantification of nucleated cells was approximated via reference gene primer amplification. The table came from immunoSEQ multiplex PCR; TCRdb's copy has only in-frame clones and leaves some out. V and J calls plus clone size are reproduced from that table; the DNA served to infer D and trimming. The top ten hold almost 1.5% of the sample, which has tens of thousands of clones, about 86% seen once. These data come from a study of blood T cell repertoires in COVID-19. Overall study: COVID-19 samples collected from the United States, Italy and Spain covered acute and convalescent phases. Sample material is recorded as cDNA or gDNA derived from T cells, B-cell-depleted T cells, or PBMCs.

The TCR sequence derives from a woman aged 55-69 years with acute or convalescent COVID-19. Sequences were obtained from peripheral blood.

The CDR3 nucleotides read TGTGCCAGCAGCCTCGGGACATCTATGAACACTGAAGCTTTCTTT. Its translation: CASSLGTSMNTEAFF. This rearrangement joins TRBV9 to TRBJ1-1; TRBD1 might be the D (6 bases). Germline V gene lookup returns CDR1 SGDLS and CDR2 YYNGEE. The CDR3 length is 15 residues. The ends were cut back, 4 bases at V and 0 bases at J, with 13 bases in the middle.